Detailed here is one T cell receptor (beta chain). The sample is drawn from a study of blood T cell repertoires in COVID-19. V lost 5 bases and J lost 2, with 13 bases in between. Germline V gene sequence: CDR1 MNHEY, CDR2 SMNVEV (reference sequence). The CDR3 spans 15 residues. The table came from immunoSEQ multiplex PCR; TCRdb's copy has only in-frame clones and leaves some out. The repertoire holds more than 65,000 clones, approximately 83% seen once, with 5.5% to 8% in the top ten. The sample consisted of peripheral blood. The chain combines TRBV27 with TRBJ1-3; tentatively, D is TRBD1 (5 bases). This clonotype was sampled from a man aged 25 to 45 with COVID-19, enrolled during active disease. The CDR3 region has the DNA TGTGCCAGCAGTCTCCGGGGGGAAGCTGGAAACACCATATATTTT. Translated: CASSLRGEAGNTIYF.